Here is one T cell receptor (beta chain) with its context. This clonotype was seen repeatedly, ten times or more. Its antigen specificity is not known. Base qualities are not recorded, but no much larger clone differs from it by a single base. Library generation was performed with multiplex PCR. The sequencer was an Illumina HiSeq 4000. iRepertoire HTBI primers and Arm-PCR amplification of CDR3 regions were used to construct TCR beta libraries. Before sequencing, the PCR products underwent gel purification. Turning to the authors' computational methods: Across samples, 60 to 75 TRBV and 13 to 15 TRBJ segments were identified and used for gene usage analysis of CDR3 amino acid clonotypes. COPE and FqMerger were used to merge the filtered high-quality paired reads into contigs. BLAST was used to align contigs to IMGT TRBV, TRBD and TRBJ reference genes, and CDR3 was defined according to IMGT. Any clonotype with a frequency above 0.1% was classified as a highly expanded clone. Repertoire diversity was measured by Shannon entropy, and V-J evenness by the Gini coefficient. A clonotype was considered public if more than one individual shared it. TCRdb trimmed the raw reads at Q25, called clones with MiXCR and kept productive beta chains. When rows share a CDR3 protein, they turn into one entry using the most common DNA and genes. What appears here as the V and J calls and clone size reflects TCRdb's work, not the paper's. The sample includes about 540,000 distinct CDR3 sequences, with approximately 15% observed a single time. Roughly 9.7% of the sample goes to the ten largest clones.

This sample was taken from a study of regulatory T cells in long-lasting Graves disease (dated by TCRdb to the early 2020s). Regarding the research as a whole: Patients with newly diagnosed Graves' disease had been on antithyroid drugs for under 3 months. Patients with persistent Graves' disease were compared with patients with newly diagnosed Graves' disease using TCR sequencing and RNA sequencing of peripheral blood. The study was registered as a clinical trial and conducted in China. A total of some 35 samples underwent TCR sequencing, from 13 patients with persistent Graves' disease and 20 or so patients with newly diagnosed Graves' disease. General findings and caveats noted by the study authors: Lower TCR Shannon entropy and fewer highly expanded clones were observed in persistent Graves' disease patients than in newly diagnosed patients, which suggested clonal expansion. Because the primary lesion, thyroid tissue, could not be accessed, the study looked at peripheral blood alone. The authors noted that the small sample size was a limitation that may lower accuracy. More public clonotypes were shared among persistent patients (roughly 2,700) than among newly diagnosed patients (roughly 1,000). Preferential use of TRBV28, TRBJ1-2 and TRBJ2-5 was observed in persistent disease, whereas TRBV20-1 and TRBJ2-1 were favored in newly diagnosed disease. Sequencing and analysis were restricted to the TCR beta chain.

The time point label, read with the paper, signifies: newly diagnosed GD, antithyroid drugs for less than 3 months. For both TCR sequencing and RNA sequencing, RNA was extracted from PBMCs in TRIzol. The diagnosis of Graves' disease was made according to American Thyroid Association guidelines. The patients came from an endocrinology department in Xi'an, China. Each patient gave 9 to 10 milliliters of peripheral blood, collected in an EDTA anticoagulant tube. Ficoll Paque Plus density gradient separation was used to isolate PBMCs, and no further T cell sorting was done. An Agilent 2100 Bioanalyzer and agarose gel were used to check RNA quality, and a NanoDrop 2000 was used to measure RNA concentration. Spanning cysteine to phenylalanine, the CDR3 consists of 13 amino acids. The read is trimmed to its CDR3 DNA, 39 bases read in frame from base 1. The CDR1 and CDR2 encoded by the germline V gene (reference sequence) are LNHDA and SQIVND. The V end loses 6 bases and the J end loses 4 bases, and a stretch of 12 bases separates them.

A further study also used this sample, focusing on T cells in Graves' hyperthyroidism and ophthalmopathy. That second report states: Stable Graves' hyperthyroidism was defined as no progression to ophthalmopathy during 18 months of follow-up. The hyperthyroidism patients were between 18 and 65 years old and newly diagnosed, with a disease duration of less than 2 months. Patients with uncontrolled infections, other autoimmune diseases, pregnancy or lactation were excluded. Clinical symptoms, serum thyroxine and TRAb, thyroid ultrasound, and orbital computed tomography formed the basis for the diagnoses. The first round of RT-PCR for the TCR CDR3 was performed with the HTBI primer set and the Qiagen OneStep RT-PCR kit. Blood samples also contained most of the expanded thyroid clonotypes (frequency above 0.001), which suggests that blood repertoires may reflect thyroid immune responses. A 13 V-J signature model separated ophthalmopathy from stable hyperthyroidism, with just over 85% sensitivity and just under 84% specificity in cross-validation and 80%/75% in testing. In validation, the model predicted progression to ophthalmopathy with 55% to 71% sensitivity and less than 75% specificity, a median of about six months before onset. A discovery cohort of roughly 100 patients, 43 with Graves' ophthalmopathy and more than 55 with stable Graves' hyperthyroidism, was used to find distinguishing TCR V-J signatures. Prospective prediction of ophthalmopathy was tested in an independent validation cohort of fewer than 20 hyperthyroidism patients and 17 patients who later progressed to ophthalmopathy. The 75 to 100 discovery patients were randomly split 7:3 into training and test sets. In addition, the study compared T-cell repertoires in thyroid tissue and in blood from several Graves' hyperthyroidism patients. Once sampling was done, hyperthyroidism patients were given methimazole at a starting dose of 30 mg daily, whereas ophthalmopathy patients were given high-dose intravenous methylprednisolone. Libraries were constructed in a second round of multiplex PCR, after which size selection and purification were performed. Libraries were sequenced paired-end with 100 bp reads on an Illumina HiSeq2000. SOAPnuke was used to process the raw data, removing reads that contained adapters or uncalled bases, had a mean Phred below 15, or lacked an exact match to the constant primer or identifier. COPE v1.2.5 was used to merge high-quality paired reads, and clonotypes were defined as unique nucleotide sequences. Clonotypes were aligned to IMGT TRBV, TRBD and TRBJ reference segments using MiTCR v1.1. The analysis was restricted to V-J combinations with a frequency above 0.0001, which together covered 99.2% of the repertoires. A TCS score was defined as the ratio between F50 (clonal expansion) and ExV (chaos), using BLOSUM62-based TCRdist between CDR3 peptides within each V-J. Welch's t-statistics and random forest reduced approximately 520 V-J features to 10 to 15, which were used in a naive Bayes classifier (R e1071). No statistical method was used to set the sample size in advance, and investigators knew the group allocation. The paper describes TCR Vbeta CDR3 sequencing of around 130 peripheral blood samples, made up of roughly 45 ophthalmopathy patients, some 76 hyperthyroidism patients and roughly 17 progressor patients.

Rearrangement joined TRBV19 to TRBJ1-1; the D gene assignment is ambiguous. The sequenced sample was peripheral blood mononuclear cells (PBMCs), obtained at new diagnosis, from a patient treated with antithyroid drugs. This clonotype originated in a man between 25 and 39 years old with Graves disease. Donor details come from another sample of the same person, matched by shared clones. The nucleotide sequence reads TGTGCCAGTAGCGCAGGAGATTTCACTGAAGCTTTCTTT. Protein translation: CASSAGDFTEAFF.